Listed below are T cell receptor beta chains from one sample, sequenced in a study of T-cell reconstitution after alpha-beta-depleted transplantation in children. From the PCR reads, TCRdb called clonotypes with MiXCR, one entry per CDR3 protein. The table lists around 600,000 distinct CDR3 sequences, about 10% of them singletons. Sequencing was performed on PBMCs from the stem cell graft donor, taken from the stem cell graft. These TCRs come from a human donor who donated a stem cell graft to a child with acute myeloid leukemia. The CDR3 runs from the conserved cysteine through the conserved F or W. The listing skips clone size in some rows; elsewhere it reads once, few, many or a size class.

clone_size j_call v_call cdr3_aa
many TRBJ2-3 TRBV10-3 CAISLDTDTQYF
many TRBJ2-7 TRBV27 CASSRGPTYEQYF
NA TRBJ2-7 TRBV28 CASSLGVQLYEQYF
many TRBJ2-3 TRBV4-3 CASSQDFLSGRAGNTQYF
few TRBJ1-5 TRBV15 CATSRVVGAGQPQHF
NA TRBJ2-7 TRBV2 CASSIDRDLVTSGPEQYF
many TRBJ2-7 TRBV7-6 CASSLSRSGMTDSYEQYF
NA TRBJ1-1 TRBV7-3 CASSLSGWDTEAFF
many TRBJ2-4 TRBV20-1 CSAASPGGLAKNIQYF
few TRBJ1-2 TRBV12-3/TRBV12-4 CASRRGSYGYTF
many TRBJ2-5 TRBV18 CASSPGTGEETQYF
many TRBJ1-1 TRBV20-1 CSARDTVNTEAFF
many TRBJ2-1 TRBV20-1 CSARDSGRVNEQFF
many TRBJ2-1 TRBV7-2 CASSLGTGTYYNEQFF
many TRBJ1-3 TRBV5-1 CASREGSGNTIYF
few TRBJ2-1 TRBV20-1 CSALWTSGRAGTYNEQFF
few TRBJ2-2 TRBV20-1 CSARTIGQENTGELFF
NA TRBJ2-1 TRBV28 CASSLAGDVNEQFF
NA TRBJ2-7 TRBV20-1 CSASSSGRPYEQYF
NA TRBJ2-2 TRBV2 CASSDLGVYTGELFF
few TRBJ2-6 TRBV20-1 CSARSPPSGANVLTF
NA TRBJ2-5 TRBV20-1 CSANRVEETQYF